Below are 15 T cell receptor beta chains sequenced from a single sample in a study of shared clonotypes between healthy human individuals. The data were produced by immunoSEQ multiplex PCR, yet TCRdb's version contains in-frame clones alone and is incomplete. The sample includes fewer than 1.8 million clones, 98% to 99% of them seen just once. The specimen was naive CD4+ T cells sorted from blood. Subset denoted: CD45RA+ positively selected. All receptors come from a man aged 30-40 years in good health.

This chain links TRBV5-4 with TRBJ1-2; D remains ambiguous. CDR1 is SGHNT, CDR2 YYREEE, per germline (reference sequence). The CDR3 runs to 13 residues. V was pared by 6 bases and J by 0 bases, with 9 bases between. As DNA, the CDR3 is TGTGCCAGCACCCGACCCCCTAACTATGGCTACACCTTC. Translating gives CASTRPPNYGYTF.

The gene calls are TRBV4-3 and TRBJ2-1; TRBD2 agrees at 11 bases. Germline values: CDR1 LGHNA, CDR2 YSLEER. J lost 9 bases, V lost 0 bases, and 4 bases had no gene match. This CDR3 has 15 residues. The CDR3 DNA sequence: TGCGCCAGCAGCCAAGAAGTAGCGGGAGGGCCTGAGCAGTTCTTC. It translates to CASSQEVAGGPEQFF.

The chain joins TRBV19 to TRBJ2-7; unclear D gene. Germline lookup yields CDR1 LNHDA and CDR2 SQIVND (reference sequence). The CDR3 length is 14 residues. Trimming cost V 1 base and J 3 bases, with 10 bases left between them. The CDR3 sequence: CASSIGVGIYEQYF. CDR3 nucleotide sequence: TGTGCCAGTAGTATAGGGGTTGGGATCTACGAGCAGTACTTC.

The V gene is TRBV28, the J gene TRBJ2-7; possibly TRBD2 for D (5 bases). The CDR3 covers 13 residues. Trimming stripped 4 bases from V and 3 bases from J, with 10 bases between. Germline CDR1 and CDR2: MDHEN and SYDVKM. This chain's CDR3 is CASSSFGGYEQYF. CDR3 in DNA: TGTGCCAGCAGTTCCTTCGGAGGCTACGAGCAGTACTTC.

This clone was recorded once. J is TRBJ2-7 and V is TRBV7-9; 16 positions agree with TRBD2. In germline, CDR1 is SEHNR, CDR2 FQNEAQ (reference sequence). The CDR3 has 16 amino acids. V dropped 5 bases and J dropped 7; count of bases not matched to a gene: 8. CDR3 region: CASSPGTSGRAGEQYF. CDR3 DNA sequence: TGTGCCAGCAGCCCAGGGACTAGCGGGAGGGCCGGGGAGCAGTACTTC.

Of note for this clone: Other DNA sequences in the sample encode the same CDR3. CDR3 in amino acids: CASTPPGGHYEQYF. CDR3 DNA: TGTGCCAGCACTCCCCCAGGGGGTCACTACGAGCAGTACTTC. The gene calls are TRBV28 and TRBJ2-7; 7 bases fit TRBD1. V lost 7 bases to trimming and J lost 3 bases; unmatched junction nucleotides: 9. CDR1 and CDR2 from the germline V gene are MDHEN and SYDVKM. CDR3 length: 14 amino acids.

The chain uses TRBV27 and TRBJ1-1, with D unresolved. Germline V gene data show CDR1 as MNHEY and CDR2 as SMNVEV (reference sequence). The CDR3 length is 14 residues. The V gene lost 3 bases and the J gene lost 8 bases, with 16 bases spanning the gap. In nucleotides, the CDR3 is TGTGCCAGCAGTTTGCGGGATACTACTAGAGAAGCTTTCTTT. Protein product: CASSLRDTTREAFF.

This sequence joins TRBV7-9 and TRBJ1-1, with unresolved D. The CDR3 consists of 13 residues. The germline V and J ends were trimmed by 1 base and 7 bases, with 10 bases remaining between them. CDR1 and CDR2 (germline): SEHNR, FQNEAQ (reference sequence). CDR3 amino acids: CASSLVPSVEAFF. The CDR3 nucleotides read TGTGCCAGCAGCTTAGTCCCCTCCGTTGAAGCTTTCTTT. The full variable domain, completed using reference TRBV7-9 and TRBJ1-1, is DTGVSQNPRHKITKRGQNVTFRCDPISEHNRLYWYRQTLGQGPEFLTYFQNEAQLEKSRLLSDRFSAERPKGSFSTLEIQRTEQGDSAMYLCASSLVPSVEAFFGQGTRLTVV.

In regard to this clone: This same CDR3 is encoded by further DNA sequences in the sample. V usage is TRBV5-1 and J usage is TRBJ1-5, with TRBD1 as a possible D gene (6 bases). Trimming pared 1 base from V and 7 bases from J, leaving 12 bases between. Per the germline V gene, CDR1 is SGHRS and CDR2 is YFSETQ. The CDR3 consists of 14 residues. The DNA for the CDR3 is TGCGCCAGCAGCTTGACGGGGGGCGGCCAGCCCCAGCATTTT. It specifies CASSLTGGGQPQHF.

The V gene is TRBV6-4, the J gene TRBJ2-7; 9 bases align to TRBD2. Germline CDR1 is MRHNA and CDR2 is SNTAGT. With 0 bases clipped from V and 0 bases from J, the junction kept 6 bases outside the gene matches. This CDR3 has 17 amino acids. CDR3 DNA sequence: TGTGCCAGCAGTGACTCGAAGCCGACTAGCGGCTCCTACGAGCAGTACTTC. It encodes CASSDSKPTSGSYEQYF.

The V gene is TRBV18, the J gene TRBJ1-5; D not certain. Trimming removed 3 bases from V and 7 bases from J, with 10 bases in between. The germline gives CDR1 KGHSH, CDR2 LQKENI. CDR3 size: 13 residues. In DNA form, the CDR3 reads TGTGCCAGCTCACCCAGTAATTGGCAGCCCCAGCATTTT. Translation gives CASSPSNWQPQHF.

The CDR3 DNA reads as TGTGCCAGCAGTCCCAAGCCCAGACTAGCGGGAGACTACAATGAGCAGTTCTTC. It specifies CASSPKPRLAGDYNEQFF. The chain links TRBV28 to TRBJ2-1, with 12 positions matching TRBD2. Germline V gene lookup returns CDR1 MDHEN and CDR2 SYDVKM. The junction had 11 bases not matched to a gene; V was cut back by 5 bases and J by 3 bases. CDR3 length equals 18 residues.

The V and J genes are TRBV6-5 and TRBJ1-1; 7 bases are shared with TRBD1. V lost 0 bases, J lost 4 bases, and 5 bases stayed unmatched. The CDR3 is made up of 15 amino acids. Germline CDR1 reads MNHEY; CDR2 reads SVGAGI. The chain's CDR3 is CASSYSTRGPTEAFF. The CDR3 DNA is TGTGCCAGCAGTTACTCGACGAGGGGGCCCACTGAAGCTTTCTTT.

This chain connects TRBV20-1 to TRBJ1-1; D is unresolved. V lost 5 bases and J 8 bases, leaving 12 bases between the germline ends. The CDR3 has 11 amino acids. Germline CDR1 DFQATT, CDR2 SNEGSKA (reference sequence). This CDR3 reads CSARTPAEAFF. CDR3 nucleotides: TGCAGTGCTCGGACGCCGGCGGAAGCTTTCTTT.

V and J are TRBV19 and TRBJ2-2; D may correspond to TRBD1 or TRBD2 (5 bases each). The CDR3 extends over 15 amino acids. Deletions cut 4 bases from V and 1 base from J, with 10 bases between. CDR1 and CDR2 from the germline V gene are LNHDA and SQIVND (reference sequence). The DNA for the CDR3 is TGTGCCAGTAGTACCCGGGACGGGAACACCGGGGAGCTGTTTTTT. Residues: CASSTRDGNTGELFF.